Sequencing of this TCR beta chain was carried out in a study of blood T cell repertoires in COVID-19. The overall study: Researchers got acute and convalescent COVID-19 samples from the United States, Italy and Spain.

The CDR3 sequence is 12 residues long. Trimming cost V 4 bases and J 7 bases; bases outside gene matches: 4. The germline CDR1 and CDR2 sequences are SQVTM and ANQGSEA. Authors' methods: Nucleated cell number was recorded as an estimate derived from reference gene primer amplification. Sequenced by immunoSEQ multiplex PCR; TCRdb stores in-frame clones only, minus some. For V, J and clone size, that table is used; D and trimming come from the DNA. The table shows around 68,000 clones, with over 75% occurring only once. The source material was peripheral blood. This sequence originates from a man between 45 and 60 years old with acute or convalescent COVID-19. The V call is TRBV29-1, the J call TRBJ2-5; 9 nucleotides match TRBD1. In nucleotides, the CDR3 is TGCAGCGTTGGGGGGACAGGGTTGACCCAGTACTTC. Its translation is CSVGGTGLTQYF.